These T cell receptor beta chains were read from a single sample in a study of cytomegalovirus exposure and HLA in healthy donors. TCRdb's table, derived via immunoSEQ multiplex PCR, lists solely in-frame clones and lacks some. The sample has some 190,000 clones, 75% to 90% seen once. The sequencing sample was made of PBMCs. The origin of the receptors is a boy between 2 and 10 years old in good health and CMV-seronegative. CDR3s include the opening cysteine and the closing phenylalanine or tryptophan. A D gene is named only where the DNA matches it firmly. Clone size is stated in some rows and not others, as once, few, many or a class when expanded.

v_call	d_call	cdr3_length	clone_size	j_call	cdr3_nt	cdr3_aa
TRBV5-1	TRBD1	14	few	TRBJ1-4	TGCGCCAGCGCCCCCGGGACAGGGTTTGAAAAACTGTTTTTT	CASAPGTGFEKLFF
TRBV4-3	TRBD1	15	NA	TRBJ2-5	TGCGCCTCACAACAGACACCAGGGGGCCAAGAGACCCAGTACTTC	CASQQTPGGQETQYF
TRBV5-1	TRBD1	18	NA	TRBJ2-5	TGCGCCAGCAGTGGGTTGTCCCGGGACAGCAAAATACAAGAGACCCAGTACTTC	CASSGLSRDSKIQETQYF
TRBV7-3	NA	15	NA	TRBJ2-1	TGTGCCAGCAGCTTCGGCGGCAGCTCCTACAATGAGCAGTTCTTC	CASSFGGSSYNEQFF
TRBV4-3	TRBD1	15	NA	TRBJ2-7	TGCGCCAGCAGCCGAGGACAGGGCCCGTCCTACGAGCAGTACTTC	CASSRGQGPSYEQYF
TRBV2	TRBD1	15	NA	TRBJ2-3	TGTGCCAGCAGTGAGGCAGGGGGCTACGCAGATACGCAGTATTTT	CASSEAGGYADTQYF
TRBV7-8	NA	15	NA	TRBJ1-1	TGTGCCAGCAGCTTAGCACAGGGTATGAACACTGAAGCTTTCTTT	CASSLAQGMNTEAFF
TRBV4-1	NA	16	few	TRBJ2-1	TGCGCCAGCAGCCAAGATCTGGGAGGCTCCTACAATGAGCAGTTCTTC	CASSQDLGGSYNEQFF
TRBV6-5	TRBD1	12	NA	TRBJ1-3	TGTGCCACCTCCGACAGGGGCCACACCATATATTTT	CATSDRGHTIYF
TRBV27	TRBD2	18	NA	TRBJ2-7	TGTGCCAGCAGGCCCTCCCTCGGGCTAGCGGGAGAAGGATACGAGCAGTACTTC	CASRPSLGLAGEGYEQYF
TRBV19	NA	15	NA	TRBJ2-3	TGTGCCAGTACCAATCGGCGGGCGAGCACAGATACGCAGTATTTT	CASTNRRASTDTQYF
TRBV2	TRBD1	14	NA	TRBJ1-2	TGTGCCAGCAGTCCCGGGACAGGGAACTATGGCTACACCTTC	CASSPGTGNYGYTF
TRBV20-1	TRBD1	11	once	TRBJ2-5	TGCAGTGCCCGGGGACAGGGAGTCGCGTACTTC	CSARGQGVAYF
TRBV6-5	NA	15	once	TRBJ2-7	TGTGCCAGCAGCCACTACACAGGGAGCGCCTACGAGCAGTACTTC	CASSHYTGSAYEQYF
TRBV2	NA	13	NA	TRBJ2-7	TGTGCCATCTCAAACAGGGGACTCTACGAGCAGTACTTC	CAISNRGLYEQYF
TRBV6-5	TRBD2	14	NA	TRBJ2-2	TGTGCCAGCACCGGCGGGAGGTTCACCGGGGAGCTGTTTTTT	CASTGGRFTGELFF
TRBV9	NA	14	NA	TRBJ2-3	TGTGCCAGCAGCGTCGTGGGAGTTTTAGATACGCAGTATTTT	CASSVVGVLDTQYF
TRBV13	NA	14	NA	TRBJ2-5	TGTGCCAGCAGCCGCCAAGAGATACAAGAGACCCAGTACTTC	CASSRQEIQETQYF
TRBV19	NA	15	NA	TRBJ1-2	TGTGCCAGTAGTCCAGTTGTGGCAGCTAACTATGGCTACACCTTC	CASSPVVAANYGYTF
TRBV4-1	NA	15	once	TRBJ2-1	TGCGCCAGCAGCCAAGACAGGGGTGACCAAGGTGAGCAGTTCTTC	CASSQDRGDQGEQFF
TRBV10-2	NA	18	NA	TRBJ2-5	TGCGCCAGCAGTGAGTCCGGCAGGGGGGTAGGAAAAAAAGAGACCCAGTACTTC	CASSESGRGVGKKETQYF
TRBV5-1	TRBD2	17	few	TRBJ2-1	TGCGCCAGCAGCTTGGGACTAGCGGGAGCCCTTGGAAATGAGCAGTTCTTC	CASSLGLAGALGNEQFF
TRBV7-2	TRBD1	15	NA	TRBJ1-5	TGTGCCAGCAGTGTTGTGGGACAGGGCAATCAGCCCCAGCATTTT	CASSVVGQGNQPQHF
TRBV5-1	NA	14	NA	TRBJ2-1	TGCGCCAGCAGCGTCTCGGGAATTGGGAATGAGCAGTTCTTC	CASSVSGIGNEQFF
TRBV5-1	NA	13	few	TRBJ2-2	TGCGCCAGCAGCCCCTCTCTCACCGGGGAGCTGTTTTTT	CASSPSLTGELFF
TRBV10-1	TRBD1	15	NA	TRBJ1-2	TGCGCCAGCATTAAACCGGGACAGGGGAACTATGGCTACACCTTC	CASIKPGQGNYGYTF
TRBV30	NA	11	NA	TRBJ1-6	TGTGCCTGGAGTGTCGGCAGGGCCCTCCACTTT	CAWSVGRALHF
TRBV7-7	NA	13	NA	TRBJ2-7	TGTGCTAGCAGCTTGAACGCGGGGTACGAGCAGTACTTC	CASSLNAGYEQYF
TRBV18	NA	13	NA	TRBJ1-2	TGTGCCAGCACCACCAACCAGAACTATGGCTACACCTTC	CASTTNQNYGYTF
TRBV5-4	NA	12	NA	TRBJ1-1	TGTGCCAGCAGCTTGGGAGACACTGAAGCTTTCTTT	CASSLGDTEAFF
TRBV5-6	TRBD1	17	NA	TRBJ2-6	TGTGCCACCTCCGGACAGGGGCTATCTCTGGGGACCAACGTCCTGACTTTC	CATSGQGLSLGTNVLTF
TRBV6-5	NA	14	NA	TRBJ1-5	TGTGCCAGCAGTCCCTCGGGAGTGTGGTCGCCCCAGCATTTT	CASSPSGVWSPQHF
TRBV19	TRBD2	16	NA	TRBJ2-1	TGTGCCAGTAGTATAGATCCGAGCGGGAGGGGCGATGAGCAGTTCTTC	CASSIDPSGRGDEQFF
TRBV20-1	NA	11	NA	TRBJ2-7	TGCAGTGCTGGGCGGGGGCCCGAGCAGTACTTC	CSAGRGPEQYF
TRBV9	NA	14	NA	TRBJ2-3	TGTGCCAGCAGCGTTATAGCGGCCACAGATACGCAGTATTTT	CASSVIAATDTQYF
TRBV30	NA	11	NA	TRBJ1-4	TGTGCCTGGAGGCTAGACGGAAAACTGTTTTTT	CAWRLDGKLFF
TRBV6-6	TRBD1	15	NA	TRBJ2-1	TGTGCCAGCAGGACGACCGGGACAGGGACCGATGAGCAGTTCTTC	CASRTTGTGTDEQFF
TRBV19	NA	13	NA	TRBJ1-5	TGTGCCAGTAGTATAACAGACAATCAGCCCCAGCATTTT	CASSITDNQPQHF